Reported below is one T cell receptor beta chain. The sample belongs to a study of blood T cell repertoires in COVID-19. The wider study: In each case, the material was cDNA or gDNA derived from T cells, B-cell-depleted T cells, or PBMCs.

Germline V gene data show CDR1 as MNHEY and CDR2 as SVGAGI. The CDR3 has 16 amino acids. After removal of 2 bases from V and 3 bases from J, the junction contained 5 bases not matched to a gene. In the original analysis: By means of reference gene primer amplification, nucleated cell counts were estimated. Data came from immunoSEQ multiplex PCR; TCRdb stores just in-frame clones and leaves some out. That table supplies the V and J calls and clone size; D and trimming were determined from the DNA. The repertoire holds some 100,000 clones, roughly 88% seen once, with roughly 1.5% in the top ten. Sequenced material: peripheral blood. The chain carries TRBV6-5 and TRBJ1-1, with 11 positions matching TRBD1. This receptor was taken from a human donor with active COVID-19. The donor label of this sample is uncertain. This CDR3 is CASSYGQGAVDTEAFF. The CDR3 nucleotides read TGTGCCAGCAGTTACGGACAGGGGGCAGTCGACACTGAAGCTTTCTTT.